This T cell receptor (beta chain) originates from a study of early T cells in non-severe SARS-CoV-2 infection. Germline V gene sequence: CDR1 SGHTA, CDR2 FQGNSA. CDR3 length: 16 residues. V trimming: 0 bases; J trimming: 5 bases; junction bases outside the gene matches: 5. Unique molecular identifiers were attached to individual cDNA molecules. MiXCR was run by TCRdb on the 5' RACE reads, yielding one entry per CDR3 protein. The sample consists of about 42,000 distinct CDR3 sequences, roughly 6% of them appearing once. Study results and caveats: Matching with VDJdb favored anti-spike CD8 responses (missing private and CD4 specificities).

Note on this clonotype: Its antigen is unidentified.

This receptor was identified in an adult who was a healthcare worker with PCR-confirmed SARS-CoV-2 infection or an uninfected control (not recorded which). The chain employs TRBV7-2 and TRBJ1-1; 11 bases line up with TRBD1. The sequencing here drew on whole blood, taken at baseline. In DNA form, the CDR3 reads TGTGCCAGCAGCTTAGCCTGGACAGGGGGCGCAACTGAAGCTTTCTTT. Its protein product is CASSLAWTGGATEAFF.